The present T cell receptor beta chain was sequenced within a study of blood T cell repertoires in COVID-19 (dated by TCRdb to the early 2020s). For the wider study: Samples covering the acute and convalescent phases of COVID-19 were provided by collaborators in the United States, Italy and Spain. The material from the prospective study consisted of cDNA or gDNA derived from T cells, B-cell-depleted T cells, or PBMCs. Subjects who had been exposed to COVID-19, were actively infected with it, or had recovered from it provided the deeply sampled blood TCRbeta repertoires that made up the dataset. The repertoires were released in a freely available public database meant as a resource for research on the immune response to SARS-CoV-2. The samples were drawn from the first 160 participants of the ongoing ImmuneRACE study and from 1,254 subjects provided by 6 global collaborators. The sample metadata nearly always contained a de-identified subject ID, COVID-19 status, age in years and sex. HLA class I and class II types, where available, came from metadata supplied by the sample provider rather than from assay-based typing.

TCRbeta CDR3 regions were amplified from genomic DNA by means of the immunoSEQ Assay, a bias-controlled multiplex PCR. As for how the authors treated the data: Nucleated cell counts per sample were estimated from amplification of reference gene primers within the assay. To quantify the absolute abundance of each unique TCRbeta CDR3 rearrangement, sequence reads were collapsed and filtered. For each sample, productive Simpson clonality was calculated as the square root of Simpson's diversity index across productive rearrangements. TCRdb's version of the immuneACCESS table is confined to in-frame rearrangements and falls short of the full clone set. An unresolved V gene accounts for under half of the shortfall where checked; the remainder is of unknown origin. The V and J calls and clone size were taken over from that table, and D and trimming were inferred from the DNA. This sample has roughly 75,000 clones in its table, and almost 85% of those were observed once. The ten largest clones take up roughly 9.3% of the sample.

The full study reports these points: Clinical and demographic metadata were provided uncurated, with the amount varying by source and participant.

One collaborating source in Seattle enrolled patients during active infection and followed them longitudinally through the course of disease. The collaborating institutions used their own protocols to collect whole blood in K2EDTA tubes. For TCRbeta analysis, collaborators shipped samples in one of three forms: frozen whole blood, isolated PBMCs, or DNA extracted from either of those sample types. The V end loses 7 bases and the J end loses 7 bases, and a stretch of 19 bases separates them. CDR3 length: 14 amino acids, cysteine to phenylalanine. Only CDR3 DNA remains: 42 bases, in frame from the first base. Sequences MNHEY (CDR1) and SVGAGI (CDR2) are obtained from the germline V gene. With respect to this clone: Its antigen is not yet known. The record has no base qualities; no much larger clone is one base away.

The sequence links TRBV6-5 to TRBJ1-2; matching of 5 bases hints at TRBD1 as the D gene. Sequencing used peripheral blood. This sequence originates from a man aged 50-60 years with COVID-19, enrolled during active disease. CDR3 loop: CASTQIGGAGGYTF. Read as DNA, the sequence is TGTGCCAGCACTCAAATCGGAGGGGCGGGTGGCTACACCTTC.